This T cell receptor beta chain was identified in a study of T cell repertoires in cytomegalovirus infection. Remarks on this clonotype: Its target is unknown.

Trimming left V 0 bases short and J 4 bases short, with 1 base between. Looked up from germline, CDR1 is ENHRY and CDR2 is SYGVKD. The CDR3 has 12 residues. Each CDR3 protein gets one entry after TCRdb re-called the reads with MiXCR. The sample gives approximately 220,000 distinct CDR3 sequences, approximately 40% of which show up once; approximately 60% is in the top ten. This sequence joins TRBV10-3 and TRBJ2-1, with D hard to call. This sequence was found in a human donor in good health (CMV status not recorded). Some clones in this sample may be carry-over from other donors' samples. The source was CD8+ T cells from cultured PBMCs, collected from culture after CMV antigen stimulation. The CDR3 DNA reads as TGTGCCATCAGTGAGTCTTACAATGAGCAGTTCTTC. Its protein is CAISESYNEQFF.